In its sample, the clone carrying this T cell receptor beta chain was seen once. The entry originates in a study of T cell responses to AZD1222 COVID-19 vaccine. Only in-frame clones appear in the TCRdb table, and some are missing; sequencing was by immunoSEQ multiplex PCR. This sample carries 100,000 to 150,000 clones, 85% to 90% of them seen once, and the ten largest clones take roughly 7.7%. This CDR3 region has 11 residues. Germline CDR1 MNHEY, CDR2 SVGEGT. Trimming shortened V by 6 bases and J by 2 bases, and 5 bases separated the two germline ends. Sequencing was performed on peripheral blood, taken on day 0 of AZD1222 vaccination. The V gene is TRBV6-2 or TRBV6-3, the J gene TRBJ2-7; D not resolved. This sequence was found in an adult in good health. The CDR3 spells CASSQTYEQYF. The CDR3 DNA is TGTGCCAGCAGCCAAACCTACGAGCAGTACTTC.